This record looks at one T cell receptor beta chain sequence and its context. Its specificity is not known. In the same sample, other DNA sequences code for this CDR3. This entry comes from a study of graft-versus-host responses after intestinal transplantation. TCRdb's table, derived via immunoSEQ multiplex PCR, lists solely in-frame clones and lacks some. The sample consists of over 90,000 clones, roughly 89% of them appearing once. The CDR3 extends over 13 amino acids. Germline CDR1 reads LNHNV; CDR2 reads YYDKDF (reference sequence). Trimming cost V 5 bases and J 2 bases, with 7 bases left between them.

The J gene is TRBJ1-3, the V gene TRBV15; possibly TRBD1 for D (6 bases). Sequencing was performed on unstimulated CD4+ T cells sorted from spleen or lymph node cells, taken before transplant. The receptor comes from a human donor who was the organ donor for an intestinal transplant. CDR3 sequence (DNA): TGTGCCACCAGCGGGGACACTGGAAACACCATATATTTT. Protein sequence: CATSGDTGNTIYF. Supplemented by reference TRBV15 and TRBJ1-3, the full variable domain reads DAMVIQNPRYQVTQFGKPVTLSCSQTLNHNVMYWYQQKSSQAPKLLFHYYDKDFNNEADTPDNFQSRRPNTSFCFLDIRSPGLGDTAMYLCATSGDTGNTIYFGEGSWLTVV.